This T cell receptor beta chain was identified in a study of fetal regulatory T cell absence and autoimmunity. Findings and limits, study-wide: Oligoclonal TCR enrichment in pancreas over cord blood reached over 90-fold for some clones. Cord blood and pancreas showed broadly similar TRB gene family usage.

TCRdb's table, derived via immunoSEQ multiplex PCR, lists solely in-frame clones and lacks some. The repertoire holds more than 90,000 clones, about 78% seen once, with about 2.1% in the top ten. The CDR3 sequence is 13 residues long. With 7 bases removed from V and 2 bases from J, the gap between germline ends came to 11 bases. CDR1 is MNHEY, CDR2 SVGAGI, per germline. With respect to this clone: Its antigen is as yet unknown.

The chain combines TRBV6-5 with TRBJ1-1; D perhaps matches TRBD1 (5 bases). This sequence was found in a male donor with IPEX syndrome. The material sequenced was pancreas tissue. The CDR3 DNA follows: TGTGCCAGCACCTTCAGGGTAAACACTGAAGCTTTCTTT. Residues: CASTFRVNTEAFF.